The 32 T cell receptor beta chains below all came from one sample that was sequenced in a study of regulatory T cells in long-lasting Graves disease. The TCR beta library used iRepertoire HTBI primers with Arm-PCR amplification of CDR3. In TCRdb, the multiplex PCR reads were re-called with MiXCR into one record per CDR3 protein. The sample yields 400,000 to 500,000 distinct CDR3 sequences, roughly 23% seen once. As to time point: persistent/refractory GD, antithyroid drugs over 5 years with positive TRAb. Extracted PBMC RNA gave rise to the TCR library. Sequences were derived from peripheral blood mononuclear cells (PBMCs), sampled when the disease was refractory, from a patient treated with antithyroid drugs. Receptor source: a female donor with Graves disease.

This sequence joins TRBV29-1 and TRBJ2-7, with D tentatively TRBD1 or TRBD2 (5 bases each). This CDR3 is built from 13 residues. The germline V gene has CDR1 SQVTM and CDR2 ANQGSEA. Trimming took off 5 bases at V and 5 bases at J, with 16 bases between the two ends. In DNA, the CDR3 is TGCAGCGTTAAGAAGACCCGGGACCACGAGCAGTACTTC. The encoded protein is CSVKKTRDHEQYF.

The rearrangement links TRBV7-9 to TRBJ1-5, with D hard to call. CDR3 size: 15 residues. With 5 bases removed from V and 2 bases from J, the gap between germline ends came to 13 bases. The germline V gene encodes CDR1 SEHNR and CDR2 FQNEAQ (reference sequence). CDR3: CASSPLGSGNQPQHF. CDR3 bases: TGTGCCAGCAGCCCCCTAGGGAGTGGCAATCAGCCCCAGCATTTT.

A note on this clonotype: A read error may explain this, as a much larger clone is one base away. The J gene is TRBJ2-5, the V gene TRBV11-1; maybe TRBD1 (7 bases). CDR3 length equals 17 residues. The germline V gene has CDR1 SGHAT and CDR2 FQDESV (reference sequence). V was shortened by 4 bases and J by 4 bases, with 22 bases between the two germline ends. DNA for the CDR3: TGTGCCAGCAGCTCAGGGAGGATGGCGAGGGGGCGAGAGACCCAGTACTTC. Amino acids: CASSSGRMARGRETQYF.

This clonotype was observed a few times. A read error is possible here, since a much larger clone lies one base away. The conserved phenylalanine or tryptophan is not found at the CDR3 terminus, so this likely reflects a read error. The limits of the CDR3 on the DNA are not certain, so only TCRdb's listed CDR3 is given. The rearrangement links TRBV12-3 or TRBV12-4 to TRBJ2-2; the table calls TRBD2, which could not be checked here. The CDR3 has 12 residues if both end residues are counted. This chain's CDR3 is CASSRTSGSLFS.

This clonotype was counted only a few times. The chain recombines TRBV28 with TRBJ1-6; the D gene is possibly TRBD1 (5 bases). The V and J ends lost 3 bases and 11 bases respectively, with 14 bases between them. Germline V gene data show CDR1 as MDHEN and CDR2 as SYDVKM. CDR3 size: 14 residues. The CDR3 DNA follows: TGTGCCAGCAGTTTGGGGGGGTCCTCTCCACCCCTCCACTTT. It specifies CASSLGGSSPPLHF.

As to this clonotype: Germline and junction disagree at one end, which may indicate a read error. This chain links TRBV7-8 with TRBJ2-7, with D hard to call. Germline V CDR1 and CDR2: SGHVS, FQNEAQ. This CDR3 has 13 residues. The DNA for the CDR3 is TGTGCCAACAGCTTAGTTCGAAGCGCGGAACAGTACTTC. Amino acids: CANSLVRSAEQYF.

This clonotype occurred many times. J is TRBJ1-4 and V is TRBV3-1; no firm D call. The germline V and J ends were trimmed by 4 bases and 0 bases, with 9 bases remaining between them. The V gene's germline CDR1 is LGHDT and CDR2 YNNKEL (reference sequence). The CDR3 spans 15 residues. The CDR3, as DNA: TGTGCCAGCAGCCCCTTAACGGCAACTAATGAAAAACTGTTTTTT. Its translation is CASSPLTATNEKLFF.

This clonotype was seen more than once but under ten times. The chain couples TRBV6-5 to TRBJ1-5; D gene ambiguous. Germline V CDR1 and CDR2: MNHEY, SVGAGI. CDR3 length: 16 amino acids. Trimming shortened V by 0 bases and J by 1 base, and 10 bases separated the two germline ends. The CDR3 DNA follows: TGTGCCAGCAGTTACTCGACGGACGGAAGCAATCAGCCCCAGCATTTT. It specifies CASSYSTDGSNQPQHF.

The rearrangement links TRBV15 to TRBJ2-5; D possibly corresponds to TRBD1 (5 bases). Gene TRBJ2-1 matches the end of the DNA better, so the J call may be wrong. CDR1 LNHNV and CDR2 YYDKDF come from the germline V gene (reference sequence). The CDR3 consists of 15 residues. The CDR3 region is CATSRDRANDNEQFF. The CDR3 coding sequence is TGTGCCACCAGCAGAGACAGGGCGAATGACAATGAGCAGTTCTTC.

This clonotype was detected many times. V is TRBV10-3 and J is TRBJ1-2; 9 bases fit TRBD1. CDR1 and CDR2 (germline): ENHRY, SYGVKD. V shed 10 bases, J shed 0 bases, and the junction held 3 bases outside the gene matches. This CDR3 region has 13 residues. Written as DNA, the CDR3 is TGTGCCACCCGGGACAGGGCTAACTATGGCTACACCTTC. Translated, it gives CATRDRANYGYTF.

This clonotype has a count of ten or more. The rearrangement uses TRBV20-1 and TRBJ2-7; no reliable D call. The CDR3 runs to 12 residues. In germline, CDR1 is DFQATT, CDR2 SNEGSKA (reference sequence). Deletions cut 2 bases from V and 1 base from J, with 6 bases between. This chain's CDR3 is CSARIVSYEQYF. The CDR3 nucleotides are TGCAGTGCTAGAATTGTTTCCTACGAGCAGTACTTC.

This clonotype was detected ten times or more. The chain links TRBV12-5 to TRBJ2-5, with 7 positions matching TRBD1. This CDR3 comprises 13 residues. Trimming took 6 bases from V and 4 from J; bases not matched to a gene: 5. Per germline, CDR1 LGHNT and CDR2 FRNRAP. The chain's CDR3 is CASGEGGRETQYF. In DNA, the CDR3 is TGTGCTAGTGGGGAAGGGGGCCGAGAGACCCAGTACTTC.

This clonotype has at least ten counts. V usage is TRBV11-2 and J usage is TRBJ2-5; D is possibly TRBD1 (6 bases). The CDR3 has 13 amino acids. The V gene lost 3 bases and the J gene lost 4 bases, with 9 bases spanning the gap. CDR1 and CDR2 (germline): SGHAT, FQNNGV. CDR3 nucleotides: TGTGCCAGCAGCTTCAGGGGTGGAGAGACCCAGTACTTC. Translating it yields CASSFRGGETQYF.

With respect to this clonotype: One end of the junction does not line up with germline, which may come from a read error. V is TRBV4-1 and J is TRBJ1-2; TRBD1 matches 8 bases. The CDR3 sequence is 13 residues long. Germline V gene lookup returns CDR1 MGHRA and CDR2 YSYEKL. CDR3 protein: CTSSGQGLDGYTF. Written as DNA, the CDR3 is TGCACCAGCAGCGGACAGGGTCTGGATGGCTACACCTTC.

This clonotype has ten or more counts. The V gene is TRBV27, the J gene TRBJ2-2; D not resolved. The CDR3 contains 14 residues. Trimming left V 1 base short and J 2 bases short, with 5 bases between. Germline V gene lookup returns CDR1 MNHEY and CDR2 SMNVEV (reference sequence). The chain's CDR3 is CASSLLANTGELFF. CDR3 DNA sequence: TGTGCCAGCAGTTTATTGGCTAACACCGGGGAGCTGTTTTTT.

This clonotype was observed at least ten times. The chain joins TRBV11-1 to TRBJ2-7; D remains ambiguous. The V end lost 3 bases, the J end lost 0 bases, and 6 bases lay between the germline ends. The CDR3 sequence is 13 residues long. CDR1 and CDR2 from the germline V gene are SGHAT and FQDESV (reference sequence). The CDR3, as DNA: TGTGCCAGCAGCTTGGGATTCTCCTACGAGCAGTACTTC. Protein sequence: CASSLGFSYEQYF.

This clonotype came up many times. This chain uses TRBV10-2 with TRBJ2-7, with 11 bases aligning to TRBD2. Trimming removed 5 bases from V and 0 bases from J; junction bases left unmatched: 9. The CDR3 loop spans 17 amino acids. CDR1 is WSHSY and CDR2 is SAAADI in the germline V gene. CDR3 nucleotides: TGCGCCAGCAGTTGGTCGGGACTAGCGGAGAACTCCTACGAGCAGTACTTC. It specifies CASSWSGLAENSYEQYF.

V gene TRBV2 combines with J gene TRBJ2-3; D perhaps matches TRBD1 (5 bases). Germline values: CDR1 SNHLY, CDR2 FYNNEI. CDR3 length: 15 residues. V gave up 5 bases and J gave up 3 bases, with 15 bases separating them. This chain's CDR3 is CASSRRGPQTDTQYF. CDR3 nucleotide sequence: TGTGCCAGCAGTCGAAGGGGCCCTCAGACAGATACGCAGTATTTT.

This clonotype was seen more than once but under ten times. This chain links TRBV29-1 with TRBJ2-7, with TRBD2 matching over 7 bases. The CDR3 covers 13 residues. The germline V gene encodes CDR1 SQVTM and CDR2 ANQGSEA. J was trimmed by 4 bases and V by 5 bases; bases with no gene match: 8. The CDR3 here is CSVTGGRGYEQYF. The CDR3 DNA is TGCAGCGTTACAGGTGGGAGGGGTTACGAGCAGTACTTC.

The CDR3 DNA reads as TGTGCCAGCAGCTTAAGGGTATCAGACCTATCGTCCTATGGCTACACCTTC. Translated: CASSLRVSDLSSYGYTF. The chain couples TRBV28 to TRBJ1-2; unclear D gene. This CDR3 is 17 amino acids long. CDR1 MDHEN and CDR2 SYDVKM come from the germline V gene. V lost 6 bases and J lost 4, with 24 bases in between.

There are many counts of this clonotype. The genes are TRBV28 and TRBJ1-2; the match to TRBD1 covers 10 bases. The length of the CDR3 is 15 residues. Germline V gives CDR1 MDHEN, CDR2 SYDVKM. V trimming: 7 bases; J trimming: 4 bases; junction bases outside the gene matches: 9. CDR3 in amino acids: CASKWTGGVVYGYTF. CDR3 in DNA: TGTGCCAGCAAGTGGACAGGGGGTGTGGTCTATGGCTACACCTTC.

V and J are TRBV27 and TRBJ2-3; D not certain. Trimming removed 5 bases from V and 8 bases from J, with 14 bases in between. The V gene's germline CDR1 is MNHEY and CDR2 SMNVEV (reference sequence). The length of the CDR3 is 13 residues. The CDR3 loop reads CASSPSPPVTQYF. DNA of the CDR3: TGTGCCAGCAGTCCCTCCCCCCCGGTTACGCAGTATTTT.

There are many counts of this clonotype. The chain carries TRBV2 and TRBJ1-2; D is perhaps TRBD1 (5 bases). The CDR3 contains 16 residues. CDR1 and CDR2 from the germline V gene are SNHLY and FYNNEI. Trimming cost V 2 bases and J 2 bases, with 15 bases left between them. Here the CDR3 reads CASSETGQGSNYGYTF. The CDR3 DNA reads TGTGCCAGCAGTGAAACGGGGCAGGGTTCAAACTATGGCTACACCTTC.

The rearrangement links TRBV14 to TRBJ2-1; 9 positions match TRBD2. The CDR3 sequence is 14 residues long. CDR1 SGHDN and CDR2 FVKESK come from the germline V gene. V lost 4 bases and J lost 8; bases outside the gene matches: 6. Written as DNA, the CDR3 is TGTGCCAGCAGCCGGTATAGCGGGAGCGATGAGCAGTTCTTC. It yields the protein CASSRYSGSDEQFF.

This clonotype was picked up many times. The J gene is TRBJ1-6, the V gene TRBV6-1; TRBD1 might be the D (5 bases). This CDR3 has 15 residues. V was trimmed by 6 bases and J by 7 bases, leaving 16 bases between them. Germline assignment: CDR1 MNHNS and CDR2 SASEGT. This CDR3 is CASRSAAGSNSPLHF. CDR3 sequence (DNA): TGTGCCAGCAGAAGCGCGGCAGGGTCGAATTCACCCCTCCACTTT.

This clonotype was counted a few times. This chain joins TRBV20-1 and TRBJ2-2; TRBD2 agrees at 8 bases. Trimming took 5 bases from V and 3 from J; bases not matched to a gene: 11. The CDR3 has 16 residues. Germline assignment: CDR1 DFQATT and CDR2 SNEGSKA (reference sequence). The CDR3 reads CSAPGGEGGDTGELFF. DNA of the CDR3: TGCAGTGCTCCCGGGGGGGAAGGGGGTGACACCGGGGAGCTGTTTTTT.

This clonotype came up a few times. This chain joins TRBV5-1 and TRBJ2-3, with 10 bases fitting TRBD2. The CDR3 extends over 17 amino acids. CDR1 is SGHRS and CDR2 is YFSETQ in the germline V gene. J gave up 0 bases and V 0 bases, and 4 bases lay outside the gene matches. The CDR3 bases are TGCGCCAGCAGCTTGGAGGGACTAGCGATTAGCACAGATACGCAGTATTTT. Protein product: CASSLEGLAISTDTQYF. Full variable domain (remainder filled in from reference TRBV5-1 and TRBJ2-3): KAGVTQTPRYLIKTRGQQVTLSCSPISGHRSVSWYQQTPGQGLQFLFEYFSETQRNKGNFPGRFSGRQFSNSRSEMNVSTLELGDSALYLCASSLEGLAISTDTQYFGPGTRLTVL.

V gene TRBV20-1 combines with J gene TRBJ2-5; D unclear. This CDR3 is built from 13 residues. Trimming removed 2 bases at V and 1 base at J, with 8 bases between. From germline, CDR1 is DFQATT and CDR2 SNEGSKA (reference sequence). The CDR3 reads CSARRPAQETQYF. For the CDR3, the DNA is TGCAGTGCTAGACGACCAGCCCAAGAGACCCAGTACTTC.

This clonotype was seen at least ten times. The chain couples TRBV28 to TRBJ2-3; 13 nucleotides match TRBD2. Germline V lookup: CDR1 MDHEN, CDR2 SYDVKM. The CDR3 sequence is 18 residues long. V shed 8 bases and J 3 bases; nucleotides not matched to a gene: 14. CDR3 coding DNA: TGTGCCAGCGCTACGCCACTCGGACTAGCGGGAGAAACAGATACGCAGTATTTT. Protein product: CASATPLGLAGETDTQYF.

This clonotype was observed at least ten times. The rearrangement joins TRBV25-1 to TRBJ1-1, with D perhaps TRBD1 (5 bases). V was cut by 2 bases and J by 0 bases, with 7 bases left in between. Germline CDR1 MGHDK, CDR2 SYGVNS. This CDR3 is 14 amino acids long. CDR3 nucleotide sequence: TGTGCCAGCAGTGAAACGACAGTGAACACTGAAGCTTTCTTT. Residues: CASSETTVNTEAFF.

The chain carries TRBV12-3 or TRBV12-4 and TRBJ2-2, with 7 bases that match TRBD2. The CDR3 spans 19 residues. V shed 6 bases and J 1 base; nucleotides not matched to a gene: 17. Written as DNA, the CDR3 is TGTGCCAGCAGCTCGACATCCTTGGGCCCTAGCGGGAACACCGGGGAGCTGTTTTTT. This translates into CASSSTSLGPSGNTGELFF.

The rearrangement uses TRBV29-1 and TRBJ1-1; D unclear. Trimming took 4 bases from V and 5 from J, leaving 11 bases between them. Germline CDR1 reads SQVTM; CDR2 reads ANQGSEA. CDR3 length equals 12 residues. CDR3 loop: CSVATGITEAFF. For the CDR3, the DNA is TGCAGCGTTGCCACGGGGATTACTGAAGCTTTCTTT.